This T cell receptor beta chain was recorded in a study of T cell repertoires in cytomegalovirus infection. Turning to the study itself: Based on public TCR beta signatures, there were indications of CMV infection and of a matching HLA type. Whole-study findings and limits: What dominated the ex vivo response were HLA-C-restricted CMV-specific TCR beta clonotypes. Pooled public TCR beta family frequency picked out CMV carriers with the relevant HLA.

V lost 5 bases, J lost 1 base, and 12 bases lay in between. In germline, CDR1 is DFQATT, CDR2 SNEGSKA (reference sequence). The CDR3 covers 14 residues. Each CDR3 protein gets one entry after TCRdb re-called the reads with MiXCR. The sample has approximately 500,000 distinct CDR3 sequences, around 10% seen once. On this clonotype: What it binds is unknown.

The chain employs TRBV20-1 and TRBJ1-5; D is unclear. Specimen: PBMCs. The clonotype originates from a human donor in good health (CMV status not recorded). Some clones in this sample may be carry-over from other donors' samples. The CDR3 DNA reads TGCAGTGCTTCCCCGGGGTACAGCAATCAGCCCCAGCATTTT. As protein: CSASPGYSNQPQHF.